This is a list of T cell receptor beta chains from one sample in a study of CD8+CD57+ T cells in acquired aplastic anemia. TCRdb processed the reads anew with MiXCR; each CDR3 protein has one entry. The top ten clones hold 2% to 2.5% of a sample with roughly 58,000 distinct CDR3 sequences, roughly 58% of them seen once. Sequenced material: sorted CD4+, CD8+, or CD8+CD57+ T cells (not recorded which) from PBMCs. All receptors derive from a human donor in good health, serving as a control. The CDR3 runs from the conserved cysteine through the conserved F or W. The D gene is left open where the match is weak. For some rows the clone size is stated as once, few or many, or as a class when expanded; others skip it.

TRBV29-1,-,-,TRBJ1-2,TGCAGCGTTGGAAAGAGCCTAATGGGTGGCTACACCTTC,CSVGKSLMGGYTF
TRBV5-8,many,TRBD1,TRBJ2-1,TGTGCCAGCAGCTCTACCGGGACAGGGCACAATGAGCAGTTCTTC,CASSSTGTGHNEQFF
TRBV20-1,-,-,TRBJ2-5,TGCAGTGCCCCTCTTGCTCGCACCCAAGAGACCCAGTACTTC,CSAPLARTQETQYF
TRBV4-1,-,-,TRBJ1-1,TGCGCCAGCAGCCAGTTTTCGAACACTGAAGCTTTCTTT,CASSQFSNTEAFF
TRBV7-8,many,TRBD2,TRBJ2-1,TGTGCCAGCAGCTTACTAGCGGGCGCCTACAATGAGCAGTTCTTC,CASSLLAGAYNEQFF
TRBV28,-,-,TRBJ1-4,TGTGCCACTTCGCCGGGAACCCAGCGTGAAAAACTGTTTTTT,CATSPGTQREKLFF
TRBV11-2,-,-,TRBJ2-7,TGTGCCAGCAGCCCTTTATCGAGGCAGGAGTACTTGAGCTCCTACGAGCAGTACTTC,CASSPLSRQEYLSSYEQYF
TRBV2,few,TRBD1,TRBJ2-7,TGTGCCAGCAGAGGGACAGTCACCTACGAGCAGTACTTC,CASRGTVTYEQYF
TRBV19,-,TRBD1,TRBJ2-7,TGTGCCAGTAGTATAAGGACAGGGGGAGCCTACGAGCAGCACTTC,CASSIRTGGAYEQHF
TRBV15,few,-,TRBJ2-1,TGTGCCACCAGCATCCTTCCAGCGAATGAGCAGTTCTTC,CATSILPANEQFF
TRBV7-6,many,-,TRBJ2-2,TGTGCCAGCAGCTTAGTTTCAGGGAACACCGGGGAGCTGTTTTTT,CASSLVSGNTGELFF
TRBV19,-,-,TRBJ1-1,TGCGCCACCCAGTGGAACACGAAATTGAACACTGAAGCTTCCTTT,CATQWNTKLNTEASF
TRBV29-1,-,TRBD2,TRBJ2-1,TGCAGCGTTGAGTCTAGCGGGACTGAGCAGTTCTTC,CSVESSGTEQFF
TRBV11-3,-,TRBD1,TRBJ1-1,TGTGCCAGCAGCTGGGGACAGGGTGAGGCTGAAGCTTTCTTT,CASSWGQGEAEAFF
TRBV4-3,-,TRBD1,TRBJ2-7,TGCGCCAGCAGCCCGGGACAGGGAGGGTACGAGCAGTACTTC,CASSPGQGGYEQYF
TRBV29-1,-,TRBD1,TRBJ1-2,TGCAGCGTTAGGGACAGTTCATATGGCTACACCTTC,CSVRDSSYGYTF